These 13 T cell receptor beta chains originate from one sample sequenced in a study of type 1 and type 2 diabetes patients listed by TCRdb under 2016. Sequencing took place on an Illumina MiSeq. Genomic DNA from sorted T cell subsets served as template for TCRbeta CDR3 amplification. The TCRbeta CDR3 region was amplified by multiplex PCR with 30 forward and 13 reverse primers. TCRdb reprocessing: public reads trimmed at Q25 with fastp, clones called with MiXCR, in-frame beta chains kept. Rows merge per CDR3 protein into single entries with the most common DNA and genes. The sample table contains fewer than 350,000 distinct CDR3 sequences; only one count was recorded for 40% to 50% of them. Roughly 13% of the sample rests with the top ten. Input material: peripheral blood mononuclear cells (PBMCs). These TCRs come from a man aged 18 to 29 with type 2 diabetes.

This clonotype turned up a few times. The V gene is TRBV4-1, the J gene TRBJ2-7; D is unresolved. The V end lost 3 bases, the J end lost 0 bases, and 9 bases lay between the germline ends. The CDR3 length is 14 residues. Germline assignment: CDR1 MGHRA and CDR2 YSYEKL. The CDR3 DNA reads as TGCGCCAGCAGCCACCTTTCGAGCTCCTACGAGCAGTACTTC. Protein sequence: CASSHLSSSYEQYF.

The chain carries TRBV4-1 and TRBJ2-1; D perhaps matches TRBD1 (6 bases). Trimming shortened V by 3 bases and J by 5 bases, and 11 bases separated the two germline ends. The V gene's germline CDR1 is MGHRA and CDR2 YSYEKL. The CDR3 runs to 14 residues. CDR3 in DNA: TGCGCCAGCAGCCACGACAGGAACGACAATGAGCAGTTCTTC. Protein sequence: CASSHDRNDNEQFF.

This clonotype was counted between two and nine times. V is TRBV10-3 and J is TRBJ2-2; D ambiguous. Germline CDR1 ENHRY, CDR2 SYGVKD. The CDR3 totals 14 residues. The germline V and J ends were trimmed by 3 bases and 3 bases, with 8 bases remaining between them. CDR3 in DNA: TGTGCCATCAGTGACGGGTCGGACACCGGGGAGCTGTTTTTT. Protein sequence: CAISDGSDTGELFF.

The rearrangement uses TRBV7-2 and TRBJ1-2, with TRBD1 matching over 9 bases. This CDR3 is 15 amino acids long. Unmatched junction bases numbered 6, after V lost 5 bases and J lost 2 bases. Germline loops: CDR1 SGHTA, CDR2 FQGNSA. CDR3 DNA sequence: TGTGCCAGCAGCGTAACCGGGACAGGGAACTATGGCTACACCTTC. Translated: CASSVTGTGNYGYTF. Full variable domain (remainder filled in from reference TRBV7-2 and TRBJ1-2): GAGVSQSPSNKVTEKGKDVELRCDPISGHTALYWYRQSLGQGLEFLIYFQGNSAPDKSGLPSDRFSAERTGGSVSTLTIQRTQQEDSAVYLCASSVTGTGNYGYTFGSGTRLTVV.

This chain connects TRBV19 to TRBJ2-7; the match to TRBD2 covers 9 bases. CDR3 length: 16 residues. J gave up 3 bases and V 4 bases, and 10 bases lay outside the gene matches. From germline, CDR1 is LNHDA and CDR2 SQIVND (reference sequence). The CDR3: CASSKVAGVTYYEQYF. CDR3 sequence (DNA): TGTGCCAGTAGTAAGGTAGCGGGAGTTACTTACTACGAGCAGTACTTC. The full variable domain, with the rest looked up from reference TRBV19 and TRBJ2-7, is DGGITQSPKYLFRKEGQNVTLSCEQNLNHDAMYWYRQDPGQGLRLIYYSQIVNDFQKGDIAEGYSVSREKKESFPLTVTSAQKNPTAFYLCASSKVAGVTYYEQYFGPGTRLTVT.

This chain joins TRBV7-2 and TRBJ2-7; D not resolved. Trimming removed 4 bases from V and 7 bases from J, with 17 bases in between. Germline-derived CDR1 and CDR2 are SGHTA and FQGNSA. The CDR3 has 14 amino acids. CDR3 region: CASSSRAGLREQYF. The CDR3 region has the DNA TGTGCCAGCAGCTCACGGGCAGGTCTCCGGGAGCAGTACTTC.

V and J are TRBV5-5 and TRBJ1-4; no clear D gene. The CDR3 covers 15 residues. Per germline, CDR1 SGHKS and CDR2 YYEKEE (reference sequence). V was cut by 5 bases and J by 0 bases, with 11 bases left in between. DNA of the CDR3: TGTGCCAGCAGTCCCGGGGATGCAACTAATGAAAAACTGTTTTTT. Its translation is CASSPGDATNEKLFF.

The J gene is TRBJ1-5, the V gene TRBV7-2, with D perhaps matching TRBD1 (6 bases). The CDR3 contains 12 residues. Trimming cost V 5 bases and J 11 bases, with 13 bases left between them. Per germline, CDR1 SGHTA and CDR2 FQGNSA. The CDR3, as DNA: TGTGCCAGCAGCCCAAATCCAGGGGCCCAGCATTTT. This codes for CASSPNPGAQHF.

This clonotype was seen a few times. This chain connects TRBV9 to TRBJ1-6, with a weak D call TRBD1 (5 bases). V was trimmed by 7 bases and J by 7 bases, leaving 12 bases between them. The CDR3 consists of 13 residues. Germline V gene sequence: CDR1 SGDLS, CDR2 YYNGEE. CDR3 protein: CASGQGWNSPLHF. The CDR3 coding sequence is TGTGCCAGCGGTCAGGGATGGAATTCACCCCTCCACTTT.

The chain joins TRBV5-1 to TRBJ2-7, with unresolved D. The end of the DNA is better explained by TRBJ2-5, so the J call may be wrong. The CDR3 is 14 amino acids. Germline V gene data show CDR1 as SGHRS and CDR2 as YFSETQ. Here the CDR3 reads CASSLLDNQETQYF. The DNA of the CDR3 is TGCGCCAGCAGCCTGTTAGACAACCAAGAGACCCAGTACTTC.

Here the CDR3 reads CASSPSLVPGAYSPLHF. CDR3 in DNA: TGTGCCAGCAGCCCATCACTTGTCCCAGGGGCCTATTCACCCCTCCACTTT. The chain recombines TRBV7-9 with TRBJ1-6, with a weak D call TRBD1 (6 bases). The CDR3 has 17 residues. V gave up 5 bases and J gave up 8 bases, with 22 bases separating them. Germline V gene data show CDR1 as SEHNR and CDR2 as FQNEAQ (reference sequence).

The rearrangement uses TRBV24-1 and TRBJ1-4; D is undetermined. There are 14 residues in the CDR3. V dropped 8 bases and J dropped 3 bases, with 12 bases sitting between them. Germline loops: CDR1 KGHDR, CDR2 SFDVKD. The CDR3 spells CATTPSKANEKLFF. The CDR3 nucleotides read TGTGCCACCACCCCTTCCAAGGCTAATGAAAAACTGTTTTTT.

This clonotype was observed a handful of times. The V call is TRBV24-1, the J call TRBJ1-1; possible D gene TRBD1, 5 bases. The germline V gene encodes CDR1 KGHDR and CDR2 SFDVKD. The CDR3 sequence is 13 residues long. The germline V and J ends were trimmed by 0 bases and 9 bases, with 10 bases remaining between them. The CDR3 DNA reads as TGTGCCACCAGTGATTTGCGAGGGACCAAAGCTTTCTTT. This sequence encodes CATSDLRGTKAFF.